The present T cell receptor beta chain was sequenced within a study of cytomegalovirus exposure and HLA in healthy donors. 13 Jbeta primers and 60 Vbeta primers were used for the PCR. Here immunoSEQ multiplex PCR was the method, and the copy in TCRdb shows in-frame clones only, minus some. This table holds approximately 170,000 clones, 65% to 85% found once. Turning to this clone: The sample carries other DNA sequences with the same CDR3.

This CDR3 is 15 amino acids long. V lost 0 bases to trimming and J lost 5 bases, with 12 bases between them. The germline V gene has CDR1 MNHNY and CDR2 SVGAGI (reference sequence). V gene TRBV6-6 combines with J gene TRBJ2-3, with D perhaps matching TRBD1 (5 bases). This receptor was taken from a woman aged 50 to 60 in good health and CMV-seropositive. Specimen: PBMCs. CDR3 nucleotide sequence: TGTGCCAGCAGTTACTCGTCAGGGCGTGGAGATACGCAGTATTTT. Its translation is CASSYSSGRGDTQYF.